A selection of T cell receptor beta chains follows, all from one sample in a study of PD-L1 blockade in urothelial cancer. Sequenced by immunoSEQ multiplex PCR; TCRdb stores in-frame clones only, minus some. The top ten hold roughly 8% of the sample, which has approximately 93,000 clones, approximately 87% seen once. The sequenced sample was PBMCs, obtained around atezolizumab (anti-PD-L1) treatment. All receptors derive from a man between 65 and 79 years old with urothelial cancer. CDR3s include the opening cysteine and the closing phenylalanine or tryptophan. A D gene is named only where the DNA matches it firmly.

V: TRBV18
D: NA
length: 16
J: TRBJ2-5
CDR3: CASSPPRGANQETQYF

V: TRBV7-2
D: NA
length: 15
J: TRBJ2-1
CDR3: CASSLAVSSYNEQFF

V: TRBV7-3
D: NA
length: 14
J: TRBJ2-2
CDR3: CASSPIAETGELFF

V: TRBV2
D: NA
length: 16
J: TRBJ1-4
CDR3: CASSQGRRENNEKLFF

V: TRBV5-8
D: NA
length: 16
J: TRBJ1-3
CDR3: CASSLDVGAAGNTIYF

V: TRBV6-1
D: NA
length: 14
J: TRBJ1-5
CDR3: CASSEVVEGQPQHF

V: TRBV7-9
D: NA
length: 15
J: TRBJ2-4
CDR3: CASSWEGGGKNIQYF

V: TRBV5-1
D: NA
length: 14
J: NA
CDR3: CASSSADSSYEQYF

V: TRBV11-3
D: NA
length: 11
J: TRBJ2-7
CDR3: CASSKEGEQYF

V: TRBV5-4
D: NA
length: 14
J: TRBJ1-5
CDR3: CASSHGQRNQPQHF

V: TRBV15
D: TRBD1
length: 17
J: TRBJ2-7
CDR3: CATSRDSVGTGSHEQYF

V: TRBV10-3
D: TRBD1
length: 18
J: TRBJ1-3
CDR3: CAIYGGQGAEVSGNTIYF

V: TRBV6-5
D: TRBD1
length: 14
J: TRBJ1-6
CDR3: CASRRTGVGSPLHF

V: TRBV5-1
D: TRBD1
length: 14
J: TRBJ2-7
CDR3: CASSYRDRDHEQYF

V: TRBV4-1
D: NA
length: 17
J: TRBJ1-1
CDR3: CASSQEPGNPMNTEAFF

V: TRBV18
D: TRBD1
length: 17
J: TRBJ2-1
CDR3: CASSSDPRDRGGNEQFF

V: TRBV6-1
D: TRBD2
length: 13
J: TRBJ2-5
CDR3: CASIRTSGETQYF

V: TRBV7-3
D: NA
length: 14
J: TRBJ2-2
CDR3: CATSQADNTGELFF

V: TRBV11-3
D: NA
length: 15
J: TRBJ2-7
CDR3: CASSSPFSGVYEQYF

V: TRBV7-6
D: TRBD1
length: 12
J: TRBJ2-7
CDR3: CASSSTGAEQYF

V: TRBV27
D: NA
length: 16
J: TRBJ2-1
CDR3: CASRTIGGRSYNEQFF

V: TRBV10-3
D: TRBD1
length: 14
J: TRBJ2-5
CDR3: CAISGRTGARTQYF

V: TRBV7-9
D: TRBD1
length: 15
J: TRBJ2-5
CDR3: CASSLVAGGEETQYF

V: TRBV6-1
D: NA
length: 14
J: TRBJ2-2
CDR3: CASSRGGETGELFF

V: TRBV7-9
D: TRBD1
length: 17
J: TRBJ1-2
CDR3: CASSTRIYRDRDYGYTF

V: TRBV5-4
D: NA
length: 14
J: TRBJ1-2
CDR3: CASSLAPDHYGYTF

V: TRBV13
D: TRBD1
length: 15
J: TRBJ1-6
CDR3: CASSSGTGGRSPLHF

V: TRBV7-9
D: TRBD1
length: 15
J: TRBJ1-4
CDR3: CASSLSGTGDEKLFF

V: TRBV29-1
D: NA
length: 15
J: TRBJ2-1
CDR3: CSVEEGLGNHNEQFF

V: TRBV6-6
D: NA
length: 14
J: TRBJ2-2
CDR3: CASRESTGPGELFF

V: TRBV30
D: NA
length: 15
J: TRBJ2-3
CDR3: CAWSPMVRVADTQYF

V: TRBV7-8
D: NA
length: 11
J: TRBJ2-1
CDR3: CASSPYNEQFF

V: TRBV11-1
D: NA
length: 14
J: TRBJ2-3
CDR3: CASSLGSRADTQYF

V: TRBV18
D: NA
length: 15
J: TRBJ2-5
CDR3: CASSPDFQQVETQYF

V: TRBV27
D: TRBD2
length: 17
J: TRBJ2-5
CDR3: CASSSYGTSGRRETQYF

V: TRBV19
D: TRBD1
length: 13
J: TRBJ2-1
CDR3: CASSIQGAIEQFF

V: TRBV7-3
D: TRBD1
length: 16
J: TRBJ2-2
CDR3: CASSLTDRGRTGELFF

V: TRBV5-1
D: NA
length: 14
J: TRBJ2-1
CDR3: CASSLQGLGNEQFF

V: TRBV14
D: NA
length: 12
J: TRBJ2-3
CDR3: CASSQVLFTQYF

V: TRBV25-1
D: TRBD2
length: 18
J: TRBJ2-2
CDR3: CASSHAGLAGGHTGELFF

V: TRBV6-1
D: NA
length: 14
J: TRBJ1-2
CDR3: CASSEFGTSYGYTF

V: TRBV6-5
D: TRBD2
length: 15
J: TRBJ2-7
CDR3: CASSSLAVGRDEQYF

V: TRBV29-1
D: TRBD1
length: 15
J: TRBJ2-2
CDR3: CSVYGTGGAAGELFF

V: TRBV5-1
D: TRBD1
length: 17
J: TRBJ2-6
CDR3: CASSLPQGFSGANVLTF

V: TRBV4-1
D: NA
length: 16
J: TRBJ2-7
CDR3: CASSQTPGEPSYEQYF